The 11 T cell receptor beta chains reported below all come from one sample, sequenced in a study of blood T cell repertoires in COVID-19. The repertoire was sequenced with immunoSEQ multiplex PCR; TCRdb's copy has only in-frame clones and lacks some. Of 110,000 or so clones detected, approximately 85% appear once; the ten largest clones hold roughly 5%. Sample: peripheral blood. Source of these receptors: a woman aged 60 to 75 with COVID-19, enrolled during active disease.

The chain joins TRBV11-2 to TRBJ2-5; no clear D. V lost 4 bases to trimming and J lost 1 base, with 4 bases between them. CDR1 and CDR2 from the germline V gene are SGHAT and FQNNGV. The CDR3 length is 12 residues. The CDR3 sequence: CASSSSQETQYF. The CDR3 coding sequence is TGTGCCAGCAGCTCCAGCCAAGAGACCCAGTACTTC.

This clone was recorded a few times. V and J are TRBV10-3 and TRBJ1-1; D is perhaps TRBD1 (5 bases). CDR1 is ENHRY, CDR2 SYGVKD, per germline. The CDR3 has 15 residues. V was shortened by 7 bases and J by 4 bases, with 19 bases between the two germline ends. CDR3 DNA sequence: TGTGCCATCACCGAAGATTTTGGGGGGGGCACTGAAGCTTTCTTT. Translating it yields CAITEDFGGGTEAFF.

The chain couples TRBV7-8 to TRBJ1-1; maybe TRBD1 (5 bases). The CDR3 contains 17 residues. The germline CDR1 and CDR2 sequences are SGHVS and FQNEAQ. The V end was cut by 5 bases, the J end by 1 base, with 20 bases between. Here the CDR3 DNA reads TGTGCCAGCAGCACTCGCCCTATTCGACAGACGAACACTGAAGCTTTCTTT. It specifies CASSTRPIRQTNTEAFF.

CDR3 DNA: TGCGCCAGCAGCTCGGGACAGCTTAGGGAATACAATGAGCAGTTCTTC. Protein sequence: CASSSGQLREYNEQFF. This chain uses TRBV5-1 with TRBJ2-1, with 7 bases identical to TRBD1. With V trimmed by 3 bases and J by 4 bases, 10 bases remained unmatched. Germline V gene sequence: CDR1 SGHRS, CDR2 YFSETQ. This CDR3 has 16 residues.

The chain couples TRBV5-3 to TRBJ2-2; D ambiguous. TRBV5-3 is given ORF status, its function remaining uncertain. Trimming removed 6 bases at V and 3 bases at J, with 6 bases between. The CDR3 has 12 amino acids. CDR3 amino acids: CARNRYTGELFF. CDR3 nucleotides: TGTGCCAGAAACCGGTACACCGGGGAGCTGTTTTTT.

The chain couples TRBV6-5 to TRBJ1-2; TRBD1 matches at 7 bases. The V and J ends lost 7 bases and 5 bases, in that order; junction bases with no gene match: 7. CDR3 size: 13 residues. Germline CDR1 and CDR2: MNHEY and SVGAGI. The CDR3, as DNA: TGTGCCAGCAACGCCGACAGGGAATATGGCTACACCTTC. Its translation is CASNADREYGYTF.

The chain recombines TRBV19 with TRBJ1-5, with TRBD1 matching over 9 bases. V was pared by 4 bases and J by 3 bases, with 7 bases of the junction left unmatched. Germline CDR1 is LNHDA and CDR2 is SQIVND (reference sequence). This CDR3 region has 16 residues. The CDR3 loop is CASSTRQGGLNQPQHF. CDR3 DNA: TGTGCCAGTAGTACCCGACAGGGGGGCCTCAATCAGCCCCAGCATTTT.

The chain carries TRBV4-2 and TRBJ2-3; 9 bases agree with TRBD2. Germline lookup yields CDR1 LGHNA and CDR2 YNFKEQ. The trim removed 1 base at V and 2 bases at J, leaving 4 bases unmatched. The length of the CDR3 is 16 residues. The DNA of the CDR3 is TGTGCCAGCAGCCAAGGGGCTAGCGGGGCCACAGATACGCAGTATTTT. Its translation: CASSQGASGATDTQYF.

This chain connects TRBV5-8 to TRBJ1-1; D may be TRBD1 (5 bases). The CDR3 has 12 amino acids. Germline V gives CDR1 SGHTS, CDR2 YDEGEE. Trimming cost V 3 bases and J 7 bases, with 10 bases left between them. The CDR3 here is CASSYRDFEAFF. In nucleotides, the CDR3 is TGTGCCAGCAGCTACCGGGACTTTGAAGCTTTCTTT.

The CDR3 region has the DNA TGCGCCAGCAATCCCGGGACAGATAATGAAAAACTGTTTTTT. It codes for CASNPGTDNEKLFF. The chain employs TRBV10-1 and TRBJ1-4; 7 bases are a match to TRBD1. Germline-derived CDR1 and CDR2 are WNHNN and SYGVQD (reference sequence). CDR3 length: 14 residues. The V and J ends lost 7 bases and 4 bases, in that order; junction bases with no gene match: 6.

The genes are TRBV3-1 (or the pseudogene TRBV3-2) and TRBJ2-3; D is possibly TRBD2 (6 bases). The V gene's germline CDR1 is LGHDT and CDR2 YNNKEL (reference sequence). With 0 bases removed from V and 5 bases from J, the gap between germline ends came to 15 bases. CDR3 length: 16 residues. The CDR3 loop is CASSQEIREEGDTQYF. The DNA of the CDR3 is TGTGCCAGCAGCCAAGAAATCAGGGAGGAAGGAGATACGCAGTATTTT.